These 29 T cell receptor beta chains were sequenced from one sample in a study of blood T cell repertoires in COVID-19. Clones were sequenced by immunoSEQ multiplex PCR, and TCRdb holds only the in-frame ones, with some missing. The repertoire includes around 75,000 clones, about 90% of them detected once, and about 4.9% sits in the top ten. The sequenced sample was peripheral blood. The source is a man between 45 and 60 years old with acute or convalescent COVID-19.

The J gene is TRBJ1-1, the V gene TRBV30; D possibly corresponds to TRBD1 (6 bases). V was clipped by 2 bases and J by 7 bases, with 20 bases between them. The germline CDR1 and CDR2 sequences are GTSNPN and SVGIG (reference sequence). The CDR3 consists of 15 residues. CDR3 coding DNA: TGTGCCTGGAGTTTGGGTATGGGGGCAGCAAATGAAGCTTTCTTT. Its protein product is CAWSLGMGAANEAFF. Drawing the rest from reference TRBV30 and TRBJ1-1, the complete variable domain is SQTIHQWPATLVQPVGSPLSLECTVEGTSNPNLYWYRQAAGRGLQLLFYSVGIGQISSEVPQNLSASRPQDRQFILSSKKLLLSDSGFYLCAWSLGMGAANEAFFGQGTRLTVV.

The rearrangement joins TRBV19 to TRBJ2-2; tentatively, D is TRBD1 (6 bases). Trimming took 3 bases from V and 4 from J, leaving 21 bases between them. The CDR3 runs to 18 residues. From germline, CDR1 is LNHDA and CDR2 SQIVND (reference sequence). The CDR3 nucleotides are TGTGCCAGTAGTATTCCGAGTATAAGGGGACAACGCACCGGGGAGCTGTTTTTT. Amino acid sequence: CASSIPSIRGQRTGELFF.

The rearrangement uses TRBV5-4 and TRBJ2-5; a weak D match, TRBD2 (6 bases). Trimming took 4 bases from V and 1 from J, leaving 11 bases between them. The CDR3 consists of 14 residues. Germline V lookup: CDR1 SGHNT, CDR2 YYREEE (reference sequence). The CDR3 coding sequence is TGTGCCAGCAGCGCTGGGACTGGCCAAGAGACCCAGTACTTC. Amino acid sequence: CASSAGTGQETQYF.

The chain carries TRBV7-9 and TRBJ1-2, with 8 bases lining up with TRBD1. This CDR3 has 16 amino acids. Germline trimming cut 8 bases from V and 5 bases from J; bases unmatched to any gene: 16. The germline gives CDR1 SEHNR, CDR2 FQNEAQ (reference sequence). The CDR3 bases are TGTGCCAGCTCTTCCGGGGACAGGACTCGACCTTATGGCTACACCTTC. It codes for CASSSGDRTRPYGYTF. Drawing the rest from reference TRBV7-9 and TRBJ1-2, the complete variable domain is DTGVSQNPRHKITKRGQNVTFRCDPISEHNRLYWYRQTLGQGPEFLTYFQNEAQLEKSRLLSDRFSAERPKGSFSTLEIQRTEQGDSAMYLCASSSGDRTRPYGYTFGSGTRLTVV.

The genes are TRBV9 and TRBJ2-2; weak D call: TRBD1 (6 bases). Germline loops: CDR1 SGDLS, CDR2 YYNGEE. The CDR3 is 16 residues long. Trimming took off 1 base at V and 4 bases at J, with 14 bases between the two ends. The CDR3 protein is CASSVTTGSGTGELFF. CDR3 nucleotides: TGTGCCAGCAGCGTAACAACAGGGTCGGGCACCGGGGAGCTGTTTTTT.

The chain links TRBV15 to TRBJ2-3; 10 nucleotides agree with TRBD2. Per germline, CDR1 LNHNV and CDR2 YYDKDF (reference sequence). The CDR3 runs 18 residues. Unmatched junction bases numbered 8, after V lost 1 base and J lost 1 base. CDR3 loop: CATSRVKLAGEGTDTQYF. The DNA of the CDR3 is TGTGCCACCAGCAGAGTAAAGCTAGCGGGAGAGGGCACAGATACGCAGTATTTT.

The rearrangement uses TRBV7-9 and TRBJ2-2, with 9 bases lining up with TRBD2. CDR1 is SEHNR and CDR2 is FQNEAQ in the germline V gene (reference sequence). The V segment lost 5 bases and the J segment 4 bases; nucleotides outside the gene matches: 14. The CDR3 spans 18 residues. CDR3 bases: TGTGCCAGCAGCCCGACTAGCGGACACCTTACTTTCACCGGGGAGCTGTTTTTT. Protein: CASSPTSGHLTFTGELFF.

The chain is built from TRBV6-4 and TRBJ1-1; 8 bases match TRBD1. CDR1 is MRHNA and CDR2 is SNTAGT in the germline V gene. This CDR3 contains 19 residues. Unmatched junction bases numbered 19, after V lost 7 bases and J lost 0 bases. DNA of the CDR3: TGTGCCAGCACCTCCCCCTCTCCCGGACAGGGCAAATTGAACACTGAAGCTTTCTTT. Protein sequence: CASTSPSPGQGKLNTEAFF.

V gene TRBV3-1 (or the pseudogene TRBV3-2) combines with J gene TRBJ2-1, with D possibly TRBD1 on 6 matching bases. The CDR3 runs to 14 residues. The V end was cut by 6 bases, the J end by 0 bases, with 9 bases between. CDR1 and CDR2 from the germline V gene are LGHDT and YNNKEL (reference sequence). CDR3 region: CASRIQGSYNEQFF. In DNA form, the CDR3 reads TGTGCCAGCAGGATACAGGGCTCCTACAATGAGCAGTTCTTC.

CDR3 bases: TGCGCCAGCAGCTTGGATCAGGGGGCGCGGGGAAACACCATATATTTT. Amino acid sequence: CASSLDQGARGNTIYF. The genes are TRBV5-1 and TRBJ1-3; TRBD1 matches at 8 bases. Looked up from germline, CDR1 is SGHRS and CDR2 is YFSETQ. CDR3 length: 16 amino acids. Trimming cost V 0 bases and J 4 bases; bases outside gene matches: 6.

This chain links TRBV11-2 with TRBJ2-7, with D possibly TRBD1 on 6 matching bases. Trimming removed 0 bases at V and 4 bases at J, with 13 bases between. The CDR3 loop spans 15 amino acids. Germline CDR1 is SGHAT and CDR2 is FQNNGV. The DNA of the CDR3 is TGTGCCAGCAGCTTAGATCAAGGGGGAAGGTACGAGCAGTACTTC. Translating it yields CASSLDQGGRYEQYF.

The rearrangement links TRBV5-1 to TRBJ1-4; no reliable D call. CDR3 length: 13 residues. Germline V lookup: CDR1 SGHRS, CDR2 YFSETQ. The V gene lost 0 bases and the J gene lost 7 bases, with 7 bases spanning the gap. CDR3 loop: CASSLDGGEKLFF. CDR3 nucleotide sequence: TGCGCCAGCAGCTTGGACGGAGGTGAAAAACTGTTTTTT. Looking up the rest from reference TRBV5-1 and TRBJ1-4 gives the full variable domain: KAGVTQTPRYLIKTRGQQVTLSCSPISGHRSVSWYQQTPGQGLQFLFEYFSETQRNKGNFPGRFSGRQFSNSRSEMNVSTLELGDSALYLCASSLDGGEKLFFGSGTQLSVL.

The V call is TRBV27, the J call TRBJ1-2; TRBD1 matches at 7 bases. The V and J ends lost 5 bases and 2 bases, in that order; junction bases with no gene match: 8. Per the germline V gene, CDR1 is MNHEY and CDR2 is SMNVEV (reference sequence). This CDR3 spans 15 amino acids. CDR3 nucleotides: TGTGCCAGCAGTCCTGGACAGGTCGAAAACTATGGCTACACCTTC. This sequence encodes CASSPGQVENYGYTF.

In its sample, this clone was seen a few times. V and J are TRBV11-2 and TRBJ2-1; 10 nucleotides align to TRBD2. With V trimmed by 7 bases and J by 7 bases, 10 bases remained unmatched. The germline V gene encodes CDR1 SGHAT and CDR2 FQNNGV. The CDR3 loop spans 15 amino acids. This CDR3 reads CASTVPGLAVNEQFF. The CDR3 region has the DNA TGTGCCAGCACCGTACCCGGACTAGCGGTTAATGAGCAGTTCTTC.

The chain combines TRBV30 with TRBJ2-7, with D possibly TRBD2 on 6 matching bases. V was clipped by 2 bases and J by 7 bases, with 9 bases between them. There are 11 residues in the CDR3. Looked up from germline, CDR1 is GTSNPN and CDR2 is SVGIG (reference sequence). The CDR3 is CAWSLGGEQYF. Here the CDR3 DNA reads TGTGCCTGGAGTCTAGGAGGGGAGCAGTACTTC.

The rearrangement uses TRBV7-9 and TRBJ1-2; a weak D match, TRBD1 (6 bases). V dropped 8 bases and J dropped 8 bases, with 27 bases sitting between them. Per the germline V gene, CDR1 is SEHNR and CDR2 is FQNEAQ (reference sequence). The CDR3 is 16 amino acids. The CDR3 region has the DNA TGTGCCAGCGGCATCTATCTTAACCGACAGGATGTCGGCTACACCTTC. Translation gives CASGIYLNRQDVGYTF.

The chain uses TRBV13 and TRBJ1-3, with 7 bases aligning to TRBD1. The CDR3 has 14 amino acids. Unmatched junction bases numbered 1, after V lost 5 bases and J lost 0 bases. Germline V gene sequence: CDR1 PRHDT, CDR2 FYEKMQ (reference sequence). CDR3 region: CASSRDSSGNTIYF. The DNA of the CDR3 is TGTGCCAGCAGCCGGGACAGCTCTGGAAACACCATATATTTT.

This chain connects TRBV29-1 to TRBJ2-7; 7 nucleotides agree with TRBD1. The junction had 12 bases not matched to a gene; V was cut back by 6 bases and J by 1 base. The CDR3 covers 15 residues. The germline V gene has CDR1 SQVTM and CDR2 ANQGSEA. The CDR3 region is CSVRGTARVSYEQYF. In nucleotides, the CDR3 is TGCAGCGTGAGAGGGACAGCCCGAGTTTCCTACGAGCAGTACTTC.

V and J are TRBV5-1 and TRBJ1-1; 7 nucleotides match TRBD1. There are 17 residues in the CDR3. The V and J ends lost 0 bases and 9 bases, in that order; junction bases with no gene match: 17. Germline V lookup: CDR1 SGHRS, CDR2 YFSETQ. CDR3 amino acids: CASSLGGGAESYLKAFF. CDR3 DNA: TGCGCCAGCAGCTTGGGAGGGGGCGCGGAGTCGTACCTAAAAGCTTTCTTT.

This chain uses TRBV10-3 with TRBJ2-2; 8 bases are shared with TRBD1. The V gene end was trimmed by 2 bases and the J gene end by 2 bases; junction bases not matched to a gene: 7. Germline V gene lookup returns CDR1 ENHRY and CDR2 SYGVKD. The CDR3 extends over 17 amino acids. Here the CDR3 DNA reads TGTGCCATCAGTGAGCCCGGACAGGGCCTTAACACCGGGGAGCTGTTTTTT. Amino acids: CAISEPGQGLNTGELFF.

This clone is a singleton in its sample. V and J are TRBV4-1 and TRBJ1-5; D call uncertain. CDR3 length: 15 residues. Trimming cost V 1 base and J 0 bases, with 7 bases left between them. Germline loops: CDR1 MGHRA, CDR2 YSYEKL. CDR3 sequence (DNA): TGCGCCAGCAGCCAAGGAGCATATAGCAATCAGCCCCAGCATTTT. Translation gives CASSQGAYSNQPQHF.

This CDR3 reads CTTSARSLSSYEQYF. Here the CDR3 DNA reads TGTACCACGTCGGCGCGGTCCTTGAGTTCCTACGAGCAGTACTTC. The V call is TRBV27, the J call TRBJ2-7; unclear D gene. Looked up from germline, CDR1 is MNHEY and CDR2 is SMNVEV (reference sequence). The CDR3 has 15 amino acids.

V gene TRBV5-4 combines with J gene TRBJ2-7; TRBD2 is a possible D gene (5 bases). Germline assignment: CDR1 SGHNT and CDR2 YYREEE (reference sequence). Trimming shortened V by 5 bases and J by 7 bases, and 13 bases separated the two germline ends. The CDR3 runs 12 residues. The CDR3 here is CASSLLSGEQYF. In DNA form, the CDR3 reads TGTGCCAGCAGTTTGTTAAGCGGTGAGCAGTACTTC.

This sequence joins TRBV7-8 and TRBJ1-1; 8 bases map to TRBD1. Germline CDR1 is SGHVS and CDR2 is FQNEAQ. The V gene end was trimmed by 1 base and the J gene end by 6 bases; junction bases not matched to a gene: 10. This CDR3 comprises 16 residues. Here the CDR3 reads CASSLGYRGKGAEAFF. CDR3 DNA: TGTGCCAGCAGCTTAGGGTACAGGGGGAAAGGCGCTGAAGCTTTCTTT.

The chain carries TRBV3-1 (or the pseudogene TRBV3-2) and TRBJ2-3, with 11 positions matching TRBD2. Losses at the gene ends were 0 bases for V and 5 bases for J; bases not matched to a gene: 10. This CDR3 is 18 amino acids long. Per the germline V gene, CDR1 is LGHDT and CDR2 is YNNKEL (reference sequence). The CDR3 nucleotides read TGTGCCAGCAGCCAAGAGGAACTAGCGGGAGTTATCCAAGATACGCAGTATTTT. Translated: CASSQEELAGVIQDTQYF.

This clone appeared once. The V call is TRBV5-1, the J call TRBJ2-7; D is perhaps TRBD2 (6 bases). Per germline, CDR1 SGHRS and CDR2 YFSETQ. CDR3 length equals 12 residues. The V gene lost 4 bases and the J gene lost 4 bases, with 9 bases spanning the gap. CDR3 loop: CASSPAGYEQYF. The CDR3, as DNA: TGCGCCAGCAGCCCCGCGGGGTACGAGCAGTACTTC.

The chain has TRBV5-1 and TRBJ2-1, with 12 bases aligning to TRBD2. V shed 1 base, J shed 8 bases, and the junction held 7 bases outside the gene matches. The CDR3 has 16 amino acids. Per the germline V gene, CDR1 is SGHRS and CDR2 is YFSETQ. CDR3 DNA sequence: TGCGCCAGCAGCTTGTTCGGACTAGCGGGACTCGATGAGCAGTTCTTC. It translates to CASSLFGLAGLDEQFF. Variable domain in full (rest from reference TRBV5-1 and TRBJ2-1): KAGVTQTPRYLIKTRGQQVTLSCSPISGHRSVSWYQQTPGQGLQFLFEYFSETQRNKGNFPGRFSGRQFSNSRSEMNVSTLELGDSALYLCASSLFGLAGLDEQFFGPGTRLTVL.

This clone turned up a few times. The CDR3 DNA reads as TGTGCCACCAGTGACTCCGGACTAGCGGGGGGTGAGCAGTTCTTC. As protein: CATSDSGLAGGEQFF. The V call is TRBV24-1, the J call TRBJ2-1; 14 bases map to TRBD2. Germline assignment: CDR1 KGHDR and CDR2 SFDVKD. The CDR3 totals 15 residues. The J segment lost 9 bases and the V segment lost 4 bases, leaving 4 bases of the junction unmatched.

This clone was counted a single time. The chain carries TRBV24-1 and TRBJ2-1; 8 bases are shared with TRBD2. The CDR3 length is 18 residues. The germline V gene encodes CDR1 KGHDR and CDR2 SFDVKD. The V and J ends lost 3 bases and 2 bases, in that order; junction bases with no gene match: 11. CDR3 region: CATSDPAGSRGAYNEQFF. CDR3 nucleotides: TGTGCCACCAGTGATCCGGCCGGGTCGCGGGGGGCCTACAATGAGCAGTTCTTC.